The present entry profiles one TCR beta chain with its context. Its antigen is unknown. The germline V gene has CDR1 PRHDT and CDR2 FYEKMQ (reference sequence). V lost 1 base to trimming and J lost 8 bases; unmatched junction nucleotides: 7. This CDR3 has 16 amino acids. These data come from a study of cytomegalovirus exposure and HLA in healthy donors. Overall study results and limits: Presence/absence analyses supposed approximately even sequencing depth among donors.

Those who donated were healthy bone marrow donors. Despite likely unrecorded immune exposures, the donors were nominally healthy at the time of sampling. Both 60 Vbeta primers and 13 Jbeta primers went into the PCR. This table comes from immunoSEQ multiplex PCR, and its TCRdb copy is limited to in-frame clones, with some not included. Counted here are 250,000 or so clones, roughly 91% occurring once; the ten biggest clones make up roughly 1.5%. The chain recombines TRBV13 with TRBJ1-4, with 10 bases lining up with TRBD1. This TCR was sampled from a girl aged 2-10 years in good health and CMV-seronegative. The sequenced sample was PBMCs. CDR3 DNA sequence: TGTGCCAGCAGCTTAGTTTCGACAGGGGGCGTCGAAAAACTGTTTTTT. Its translation: CASSLVSTGGVEKLFF.